This T cell receptor (beta chain) was captured by sequencing in a study of shared clonotypes between healthy human individuals. In the study overall: Used for every donor were three CD4 naive, three CD4 memory, two CD8 naive and one CD8 memory plate. Study conclusions and caveats: In general, naive subsets displayed greater estimated richness than memory subsets did.

Replicate PCRs for sorted subsets used around 200 ng DNA; this equaled about 30,000 T cell genomes. The assay was immunoSEQ multiplex PCR, and TCRdb's table has in-frame clones only and misses some. Of about 1.5 million clones in the sample, 98% are singletons; the top ten hold about 0.42%. Germline CDR1 is SGHDT and CDR2 is YYEEEE. Trimming removed 0 bases from V and 4 bases from J, with 4 bases in between. The CDR3 length is 13 residues. A single count supports this clone. Its antigen is currently unknown. This rearrangement joins TRBV5-6 to TRBJ2-2, with no clear D. The origin of this receptor is a man aged 30-40 years in good health. The sequenced sample was naive CD4+ T cells sorted from blood. Subset reported: CD45RA+ positively selected. This chain's CDR3 is CASSLAGTGELFF. The CDR3 nucleotides are TGTGCCAGCAGCTTGGCAGGCACCGGGGAGCTGTTTTTT.